The 21 T cell receptor beta chains given below trace back to one sample, sequenced in a study of T cell repertoires in cytomegalovirus infection (dated by TCRdb to the late 2010s). TCRdb names Illumina HiSeq 1500 as the instrument used. TCRdb applied fastp at Q25 and MiXCR to the public reads, then kept only in-frame beta chains. Each entry is one CDR3 protein sequence, shown with its most common DNA and genes. This sample comprises around 250,000 distinct CDR3 sequences, about 15% of them detected only once. The ten largest clones add up to about 45% of the sample. Material for sequencing was CD8+ T cells from PBMCs. Receptor source: a human donor in good health (CMV status not recorded). Some clones in this sample may be carry-over from other donors' samples.

V and J are TRBV11-2 and TRBJ2-1; D call uncertain. Germline values: CDR1 SGHAT, CDR2 FQNNGV. The CDR3 has 14 amino acids. V was trimmed by 1 base and J by 4 bases, leaving 8 bases between them. CDR3 protein: CASSLVNLYNEQFF. The CDR3 coding sequence is TGTGCCAGCAGCTTAGTCAATCTGTACAATGAGCAGTTCTTC.

The V and J genes are TRBV9 and TRBJ2-5; 7 bases map to TRBD2. Germline CDR1 is SGDLS and CDR2 is YYNGEE. V lost 4 bases, J lost 2 bases, and 5 bases stayed unmatched. The CDR3 is 14 amino acids. The CDR3 spells CASSIFGGQETQYF. CDR3 DNA sequence: TGTGCCAGCAGCATCTTCGGGGGGCAAGAGACCCAGTACTTC.

This clonotype was seen ten or more times. The genes are TRBV6-2 or TRBV6-3 and TRBJ2-7, with D possibly being TRBD2 (6 bases). CDR3 length: 13 amino acids. V was shortened by 4 bases and J by 0 bases, with 7 bases between the two germline ends. CDR1 MNHEY and CDR2 SVGEGT come from the germline V gene. The CDR3: CASSWGVSYEQYF. Written as DNA, the CDR3 is TGTGCCAGCAGTTGGGGGGTCTCCTACGAGCAGTACTTC.

This clonotype was picked up many times. CDR3 coding DNA: TGTGCCAGCAGCCCACTAGCGGGGGATAAACTCGAGCAGTTCTTC. Protein sequence: CASSPLAGDKLEQFF. The rearrangement joins TRBV6-1 to TRBJ2-1, with 11 bases lining up with TRBD2. Germline V gene sequence: CDR1 MNHNS, CDR2 SASEGT. With 6 bases clipped from V and 10 bases from J, the junction kept 11 bases outside the gene matches. This CDR3 contains 15 residues.

With regard to this clonotype: This may arise from a read error, as a much more abundant clone is one base away. The V gene is TRBV7-4, the J gene TRBJ1-1, with 8 bases matching TRBD1. The J segment lost 9 bases and the V segment lost 1 base, leaving 10 bases of the junction unmatched. The CDR3 runs to 15 residues. Germline V lookup: CDR1 SGHVT, CDR2 SQSDAQ. CDR3 sequence reads: CASSLELGQGPQAFF. The CDR3 DNA reads TGTGCCAGCAGCTTAGAGTTAGGACAGGGCCCTCAAGCTTTCTTT.

The chain carries TRBV7-9 and TRBJ1-1; 7 bases map to TRBD1. The germline gives CDR1 SEHNR, CDR2 FQNEAQ (reference sequence). J was trimmed by 0 bases and V by 5 bases; bases with no gene match: 6. The CDR3 is made up of 15 amino acids. The CDR3 loop is CASSRPTGMNTEAFF. In DNA, the CDR3 is TGTGCCAGCAGCAGGCCGACAGGGATGAACACTGAAGCTTTCTTT.

This clonotype showed up just a few times. The chain has TRBV5-5 and TRBJ1-1; D gene uncertain. This CDR3 is built from 15 residues. Germline CDR1 SGHKS, CDR2 YYEKEE (reference sequence). With 0 bases removed from V and 4 bases from J, the gap between germline ends came to 13 bases. This chain's CDR3 is CASSLAPGASTEAFF. The CDR3, as DNA: TGTGCCAGCAGCTTGGCCCCAGGAGCAAGCACTGAAGCTTTCTTT.

This clonotype was seen more than once but under ten times. The chain is built from TRBV2 and TRBJ2-1; D call uncertain. The CDR3 consists of 12 residues. V dropped 4 bases and J dropped 5 bases, with 6 bases sitting between them. CDR1 and CDR2 (germline): SNHLY, FYNNEI. The CDR3 sequence: CASSALDNEQFF. The DNA of the CDR3 is TGTGCCAGCAGTGCCCTCGACAATGAGCAGTTCTTC.

This clonotype has at least ten counts. J is TRBJ1-4 and V is TRBV7-8; 7 nucleotides line up with TRBD1. With V trimmed by 5 bases and J by 5 bases, 5 bases remained unmatched. Looked up from germline, CDR1 is SGHVS and CDR2 is FQNEAQ. The CDR3 is made up of 14 amino acids. CDR3 sequence reads: CASSPTGLNEKLFF. CDR3 coding DNA: TGTGCCAGCAGCCCGACAGGGTTGAATGAAAAACTGTTTTTT.

This clonotype was counted a few times. V usage is TRBV6-4 and J usage is TRBJ2-2, with D unclear. This CDR3 spans 15 amino acids. The V end was cut by 6 bases, the J end by 0 bases, with 11 bases between. Per germline, CDR1 MRHNA and CDR2 SNTAGT. CDR3 loop: CASRKMDSNTGELFF. CDR3 coding DNA: TGTGCCAGCAGGAAGATGGATTCGAACACCGGGGAGCTGTTTTTT.

A few counts support this clonotype. The CDR3 region is CASSYSSLSGAEQFF. As DNA, the CDR3 is TGTGCCAGCAGTTACTCGAGTCTTAGCGGGGCTGAGCAGTTCTTC. This sequence joins TRBV6-2 or TRBV6-3 and TRBJ2-1; 8 bases map to TRBD2. J was trimmed by 9 bases and V by 0 bases; bases with no gene match: 7. The CDR3 is 15 amino acids. Germline-derived CDR1 and CDR2 are MNHEY and SVGEGT.

This clonotype came up a few times. This sequence joins TRBV7-8 and TRBJ2-5; 13 bases match TRBD2. The CDR3 sequence is 17 residues long. Germline values: CDR1 SGHVS, CDR2 FQNEAQ. V lost 1 base and J lost 5; bases outside the gene matches: 7. CDR3 coding DNA: TGTGCCAGCAGCTTAGTACTAGCGGGGGGGCAATCGGAGACCCAGTACTTC. The encoded protein is CASSLVLAGGQSETQYF.

This clonotype was recorded at least ten times. The chain links TRBV7-8 to TRBJ2-5; D might be TRBD2 (5 bases). Looked up from germline, CDR1 is SGHVS and CDR2 is FQNEAQ. This CDR3 is 15 amino acids long. Trimming removed 1 base at V and 0 bases at J, with 9 bases between. As DNA, the CDR3 is TGTGCCAGCAGCTTAGGGAGGACGTACCAAGAGACCCAGTACTTC. This codes for CASSLGRTYQETQYF.

This clonotype occurred many times. The genes are TRBV7-9 and TRBJ1-2; no reliable D call. Germline V gene lookup returns CDR1 SEHNR and CDR2 FQNEAQ (reference sequence). The CDR3 is 12 residues long. V was pared by 10 bases and J by 6 bases, with 15 bases between. In DNA form, the CDR3 reads TGTGCCAACGACCCTGCCCTCCATGGCTACACCTTC. This sequence encodes CANDPALHGYTF.

The table lists this clonotype with a few counts. The chain combines TRBV6-5 with TRBJ2-3, with 10 nucleotides matching TRBD2. This CDR3 has 20 residues. Germline V lookup: CDR1 MNHEY, CDR2 SVGAGI. Germline trimming cut 2 bases from V and 2 bases from J; bases unmatched to any gene: 16. The CDR3 spells CASSYGLAGATAKFTDTQYF. CDR3 in DNA: TGTGCCAGCAGTTACGGGCTAGCGGGGGCCACAGCAAAATTCACAGATACGCAGTATTTT.

This clonotype showed up many times. The chain combines TRBV7-6 with TRBJ2-7; 7 bases agree with TRBD2. Germline loops: CDR1 SGHVS, CDR2 FNYEAQ. With 3 bases clipped from V and 1 base from J, the junction kept 0 bases outside the gene matches. The CDR3 spans 13 residues. CDR3 protein: CASSFGRSYEQYF. The DNA of the CDR3 is TGTGCCAGCAGCTTCGGGAGGTCCTACGAGCAGTACTTC.

The chain couples TRBV18 to TRBJ2-7, with 7 bases lining up with TRBD1. This CDR3 is built from 15 residues. The trim removed 4 bases at V and 0 bases at J, leaving 6 bases unmatched. CDR1 and CDR2 (germline): KGHSH, LQKENI. CDR3 sequence reads: CASSQGQPNSYEQYF. The CDR3 DNA is TGTGCCAGCTCACAGGGACAGCCGAACTCCTACGAGCAGTACTTC. Drawing the rest from reference TRBV18 and TRBJ2-7, the complete variable domain is NAGVMQNPRHLVRRRGQEARLRCSPMKGHSHVYWYRQLPEEGLKFMVYLQKENIIDESGMPKERFSAEFPKEGPSILRIQQVVRGDSAAYFCASSQGQPNSYEQYFGPGTRLTVT.

V and J are TRBV15 and TRBJ1-3, with D unresolved. The CDR3 runs 14 residues. Trimming took off 6 bases at V and 2 bases at J, with 11 bases between the two ends. The germline V gene has CDR1 LNHNV and CDR2 YYDKDF (reference sequence). CDR3 coding DNA: TGTGCCACCAGTAGTCCCGGTGCTGGAAACACCATATATTTT. Translating it yields CATSSPGAGNTIYF.

This clonotype was observed at least ten times. J is TRBJ2-7 and V is TRBV7-6; 11 bases line up with TRBD1. From germline, CDR1 is SGHVS and CDR2 FNYEAQ. V was clipped by 3 bases and J by 4 bases; unmatched bases: 8. The CDR3 contains 16 residues. The CDR3 nucleotides read TGTGCCAGCAGCTTGGGGCCGGGACAGGGGGTTTACGAGCAGTACTTC. It translates to CASSLGPGQGVYEQYF.

J is TRBJ1-2 and V is TRBV12-3 or TRBV12-4, with 9 bases aligning to TRBD1. With V trimmed by 3 bases and J by 7 bases, 21 bases remained unmatched. The CDR3 spans 19 residues. CDR3 coding DNA: TGTGCCAGCAGTTTTTCCCTCCCAGACTTCGCGGGACAGGGAAGTGGCTACACCTTC. Encoded protein: CASSFSLPDFAGQGSGYTF.

This clonotype was counted at least ten times. J is TRBJ2-7 and V is TRBV7-3, with TRBD1 matching 10 bases. J lost 5 bases, V lost 5 bases, and 9 bases had no gene match. The CDR3 runs 15 residues. CDR1 and CDR2 from the germline V gene are SGHTA and FQGTGA. The CDR3: CASSPSGTGANEQYF. In DNA form, the CDR3 reads TGTGCCAGCAGCCCCTCGGGGACAGGGGCTAACGAGCAGTACTTC.